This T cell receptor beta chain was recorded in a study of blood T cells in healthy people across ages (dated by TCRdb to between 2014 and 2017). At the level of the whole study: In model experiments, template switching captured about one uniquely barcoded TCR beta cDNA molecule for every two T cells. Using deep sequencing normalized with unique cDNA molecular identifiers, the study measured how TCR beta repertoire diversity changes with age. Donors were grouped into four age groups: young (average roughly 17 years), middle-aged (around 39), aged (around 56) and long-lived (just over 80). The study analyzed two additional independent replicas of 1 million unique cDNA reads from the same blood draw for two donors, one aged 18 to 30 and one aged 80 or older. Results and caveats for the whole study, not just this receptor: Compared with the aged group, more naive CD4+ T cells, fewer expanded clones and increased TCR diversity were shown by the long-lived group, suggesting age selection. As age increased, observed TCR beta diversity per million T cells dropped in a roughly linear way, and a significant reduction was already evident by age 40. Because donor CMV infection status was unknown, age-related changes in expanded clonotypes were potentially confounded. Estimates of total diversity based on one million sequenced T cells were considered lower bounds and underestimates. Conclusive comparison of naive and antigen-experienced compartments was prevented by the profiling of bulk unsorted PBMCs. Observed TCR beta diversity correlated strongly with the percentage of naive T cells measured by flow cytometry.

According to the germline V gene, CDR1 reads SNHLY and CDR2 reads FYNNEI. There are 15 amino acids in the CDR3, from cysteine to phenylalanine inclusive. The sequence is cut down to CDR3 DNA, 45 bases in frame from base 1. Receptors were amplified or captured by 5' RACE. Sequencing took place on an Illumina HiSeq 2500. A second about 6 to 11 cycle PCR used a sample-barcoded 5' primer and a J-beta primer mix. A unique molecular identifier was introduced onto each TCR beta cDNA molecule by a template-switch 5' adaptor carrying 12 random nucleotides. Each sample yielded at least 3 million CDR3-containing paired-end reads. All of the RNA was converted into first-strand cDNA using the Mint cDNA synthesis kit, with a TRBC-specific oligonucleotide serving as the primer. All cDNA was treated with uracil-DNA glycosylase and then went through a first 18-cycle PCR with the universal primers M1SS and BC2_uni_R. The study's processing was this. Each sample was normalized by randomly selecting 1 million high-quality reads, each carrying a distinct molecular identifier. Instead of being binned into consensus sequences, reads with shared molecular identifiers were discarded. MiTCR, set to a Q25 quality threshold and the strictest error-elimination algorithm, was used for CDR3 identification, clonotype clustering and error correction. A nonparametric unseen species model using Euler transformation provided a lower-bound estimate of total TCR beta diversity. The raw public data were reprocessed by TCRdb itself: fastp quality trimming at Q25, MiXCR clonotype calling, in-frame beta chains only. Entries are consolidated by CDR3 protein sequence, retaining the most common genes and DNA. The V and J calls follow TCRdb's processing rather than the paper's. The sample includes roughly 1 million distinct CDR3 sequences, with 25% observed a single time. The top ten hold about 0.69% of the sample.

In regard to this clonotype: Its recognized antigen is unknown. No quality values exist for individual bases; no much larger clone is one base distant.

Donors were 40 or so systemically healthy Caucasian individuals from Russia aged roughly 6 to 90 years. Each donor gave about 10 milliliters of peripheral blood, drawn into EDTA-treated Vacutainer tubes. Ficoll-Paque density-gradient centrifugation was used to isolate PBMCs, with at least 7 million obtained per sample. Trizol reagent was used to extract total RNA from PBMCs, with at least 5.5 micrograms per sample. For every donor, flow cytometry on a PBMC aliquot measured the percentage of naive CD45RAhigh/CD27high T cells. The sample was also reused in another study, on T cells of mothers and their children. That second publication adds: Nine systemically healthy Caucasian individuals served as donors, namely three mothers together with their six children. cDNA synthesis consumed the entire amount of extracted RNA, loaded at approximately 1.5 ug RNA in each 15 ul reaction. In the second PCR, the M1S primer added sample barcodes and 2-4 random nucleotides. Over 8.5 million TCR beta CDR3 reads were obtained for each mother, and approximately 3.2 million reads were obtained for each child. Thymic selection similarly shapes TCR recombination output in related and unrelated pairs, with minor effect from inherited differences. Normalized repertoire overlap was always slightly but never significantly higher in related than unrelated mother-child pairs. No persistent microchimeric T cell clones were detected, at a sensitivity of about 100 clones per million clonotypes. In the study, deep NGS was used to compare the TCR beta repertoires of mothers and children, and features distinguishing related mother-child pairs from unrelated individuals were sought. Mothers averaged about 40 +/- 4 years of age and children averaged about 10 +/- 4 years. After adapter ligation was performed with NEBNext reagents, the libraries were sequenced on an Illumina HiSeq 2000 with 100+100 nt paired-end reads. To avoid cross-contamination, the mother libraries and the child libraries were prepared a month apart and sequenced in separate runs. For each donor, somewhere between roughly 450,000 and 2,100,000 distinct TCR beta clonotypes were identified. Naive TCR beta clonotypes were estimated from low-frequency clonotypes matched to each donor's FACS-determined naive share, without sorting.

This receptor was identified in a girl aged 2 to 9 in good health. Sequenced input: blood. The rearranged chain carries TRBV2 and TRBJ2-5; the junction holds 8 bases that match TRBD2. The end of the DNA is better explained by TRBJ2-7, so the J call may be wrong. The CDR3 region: CASSDHVALADEQYF. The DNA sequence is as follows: TGTGCCAGCAGCGATCACGTCGCACTAGCGGACGAGCAGTACTTC.